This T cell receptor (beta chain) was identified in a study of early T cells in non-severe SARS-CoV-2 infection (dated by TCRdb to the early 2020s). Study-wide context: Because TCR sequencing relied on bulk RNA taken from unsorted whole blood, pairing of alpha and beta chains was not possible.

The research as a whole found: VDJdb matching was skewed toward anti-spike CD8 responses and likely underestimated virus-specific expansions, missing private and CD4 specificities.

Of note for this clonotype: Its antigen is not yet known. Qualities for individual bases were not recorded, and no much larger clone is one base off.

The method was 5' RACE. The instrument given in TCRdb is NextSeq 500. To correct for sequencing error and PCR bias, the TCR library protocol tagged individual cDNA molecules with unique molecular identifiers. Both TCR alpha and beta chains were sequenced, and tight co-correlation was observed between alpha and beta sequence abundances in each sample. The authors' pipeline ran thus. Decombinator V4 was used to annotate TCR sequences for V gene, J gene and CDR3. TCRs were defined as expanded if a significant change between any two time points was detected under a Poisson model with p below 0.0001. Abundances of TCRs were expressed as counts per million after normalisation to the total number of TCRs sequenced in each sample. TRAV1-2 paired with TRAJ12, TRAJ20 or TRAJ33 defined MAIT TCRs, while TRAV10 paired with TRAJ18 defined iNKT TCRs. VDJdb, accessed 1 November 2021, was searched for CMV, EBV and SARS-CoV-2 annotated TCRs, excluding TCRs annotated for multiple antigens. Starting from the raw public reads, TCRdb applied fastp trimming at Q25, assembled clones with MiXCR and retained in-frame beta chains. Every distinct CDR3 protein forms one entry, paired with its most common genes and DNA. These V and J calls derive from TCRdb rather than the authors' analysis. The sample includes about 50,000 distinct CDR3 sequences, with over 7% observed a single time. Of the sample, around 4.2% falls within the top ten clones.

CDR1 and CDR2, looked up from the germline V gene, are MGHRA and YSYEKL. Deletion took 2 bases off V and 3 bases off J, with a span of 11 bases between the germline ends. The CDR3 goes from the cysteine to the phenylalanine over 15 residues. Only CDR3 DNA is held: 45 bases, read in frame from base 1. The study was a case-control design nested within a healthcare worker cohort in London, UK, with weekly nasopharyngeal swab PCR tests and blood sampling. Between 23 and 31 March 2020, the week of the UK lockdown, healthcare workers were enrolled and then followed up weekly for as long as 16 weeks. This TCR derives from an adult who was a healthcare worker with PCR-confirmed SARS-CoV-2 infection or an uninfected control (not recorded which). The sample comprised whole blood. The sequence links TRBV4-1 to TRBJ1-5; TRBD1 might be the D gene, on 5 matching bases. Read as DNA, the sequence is TGCGCCAGCAGCCAATATCAGGGCATCAATCAGCCCCAGCATTTT. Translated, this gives CASSQYQGINQPQHF.